This T cell receptor (beta chain) was sequenced in a study of T cells in tuberculosis. Whole-study context: T cells were selected with CD1B tetramers loaded with glucose monomycolate.

Thawed, overnight-rested PBMC were stained with GMM-loaded CD1B tetramer, viability dye and anti-CD3, then sorted. C32 glucose monomycolate from Rhodococcus equi was loaded onto the CD1B tetramers. Approximately 94,000 tetramer-negative cells were sorted from each donor. Findings and caveats of the study: Low-affinity CD1B-GMM tetramer-binding T cells may have been missed.

Profiling relied on immunoSEQ multiplex PCR, and the TCRdb table lists in-frame clones only, not all of them. The repertoire consists of about 59,000 clones, with around 81% occurring once and the leading ten covering more than 10%. V gave up 5 bases and J gave up 0 bases, with 12 bases separating them. Germline CDR1 is MNHEY and CDR2 is SVGAGI. This CDR3 has 15 amino acids. The chain uses TRBV6-5 and TRBJ2-3; tentatively, D is TRBD1 (6 bases). This sequence was found in an adult woman with latent tuberculosis. Sequenced: CD1b-GMM tetramer-negative cells sorted from PBMCs. CDR3 amino acids: CASSPGTTSTDTQYF. CDR3 DNA: TGTGCCAGCAGTCCCGGGACAACTAGCACAGATACGCAGTATTTT.